The 28 T cell receptor beta chains below all came from one sample that was sequenced in a study of CD8+CD57+ T cells in acquired aplastic anemia. Genomic DNA provided the template from which TCR beta VDJ and CDR3 profiles were obtained. TCRdb redid the calling of the reads with MiXCR, one entry per CDR3 protein. This sample carries over 150,000 distinct CDR3 sequences, 54% of them seen once, and the ten largest clones take 16%. The sequenced sample consisted of sorted CD4+, CD8+, or CD8+CD57+ T cells (not recorded which) from PBMCs. These receptors originate from a human donor in good health, serving as a control.

This clonotype came up a few times. Given a much more abundant clone one base away, this may be a read error. This is likely a read error, given that the CDR3 carries no conserved phenylalanine or tryptophan at its end. The V and J genes are TRBV4-3 and TRBJ1-6, with D hard to call. CDR1 is LGHNA and CDR2 is YSLEER in the germline V gene. Trimming removed 0 bases at V and 0 bases at J, with 12 bases between. The CDR3 has 18 amino acids. DNA for the CDR3: TGCGCCAGCAGCCAAGACCGTCGGAAGGGCTCCTATAATTCACCCCTCCACCTT. This translates into CASSQDRRKGSYNSPLHL.

In its sample, this clonotype was seen a few times. A read error may be the cause here, since a much bigger clone is one base away. This rearrangement joins TRBV19 to TRBJ1-3, with D maybe TRBD1 (6 bases). Germline CDR1 and CDR2: LNHDA and SQIVND (reference sequence). CDR3 length equals 13 residues. CDR3 coding DNA: TGTGCCAGTAGACAGGGTTCGGGAAACACCATGTATTTT. Translating gives CASRQGSGNTMYF.

The chain joins TRBV2 to TRBJ2-3; 7 positions agree with TRBD2. The ends lost 4 bases at V and 0 bases at J; junction bases unmatched: 4. The germline CDR1 and CDR2 sequences are SNHLY and FYNNEI. The CDR3 is 15 residues long. CDR3 bases: TGTGCCAGCAGTGGGCCCGGGGGGAGCACAGATACGCAGTATTTT. Translation: CASSGPGGSTDTQYF.

Details on this clonotype: Given a much more abundant clone one base away, this may be a read error. The chain employs TRBV4-1 and TRBJ2-5; 7 positions agree with TRBD1. Germline CDR1 MGHRA, CDR2 YSYEKL. The CDR3 totals 15 residues. CDR3 sequence: CASSLPGQSQETRYF. The CDR3 nucleotides are TGCGCCAGCAGTCTTCCGGGACAGTCACAAGAGACCCGGTACTTC.

This clonotype occurred a few times. This may come from a read error, since a much larger clone is one base off. The chain uses TRBV5-1 and TRBJ2-7; 10 bases line up with TRBD1. The trim removed 4 bases at V and 7 bases at J, leaving 8 bases unmatched. The germline gives CDR1 SGHRS, CDR2 YFSETQ. The CDR3 consists of 14 residues. This CDR3 is CASSAGQGKDEQYF. The CDR3 DNA reads TGCGCCAGCAGCGCGGGACAGGGGAAGGATGAGCAGTACTTC. Complete variable domain (other parts from reference TRBV5-1 and TRBJ2-7): KAGVTQTPRYLIKTRGQQVTLSCSPISGHRSVSWYQQTPGQGLQFLFEYFSETQRNKGNFPGRFSGRQFSNSRSEMNVSTLELGDSALYLCASSAGQGKDEQYFGPGTRLTVT.

This chain links TRBV7-3 with TRBJ1-6; TRBD1 matches 9 bases. The germline gives CDR1 SGHTA, CDR2 FQGTGA. This CDR3 spans 15 amino acids. V lost 2 bases, J lost 9 bases, and 5 bases stayed unmatched. The CDR3 region is CASSLGGQGSSPLHF. CDR3 nucleotide sequence: TGTGCCAGCAGCTTAGGGGGACAGGGAAGTTCACCCCTCCACTTT.

In this sample, this clonotype turned up many times. This chain joins TRBV6-1 and TRBJ1-1; 9 bases fit TRBD1. This CDR3 is built from 13 residues. V was clipped by 6 bases and J by 7 bases; unmatched bases: 6. The germline CDR1 and CDR2 sequences are MNHNS and SASEGT. This chain's CDR3 is CASRGQGWYEAFF. The DNA for the CDR3 is TGTGCCAGCAGGGGACAGGGATGGTATGAAGCTTTCTTT.

The J gene is TRBJ2-1, the V gene TRBV7-8, with D possibly being TRBD1 (6 bases). The CDR3 runs 11 residues. Trimming took 6 bases from V and 15 from J, leaving 15 bases between them. The germline V gene has CDR1 SGHVS and CDR2 FQNEAQ. The CDR3 protein is CASSDRQGRFF. The CDR3 DNA sequence: TGTGCCAGCAGTGACCGCCAGGGGCGGTTCTTC.

The V call is TRBV19, the J call TRBJ1-5; D unclear. Per germline, CDR1 LNHDA and CDR2 SQIVND (reference sequence). The length of the CDR3 is 12 residues. The V end was cut by 4 bases, the J end by 6 bases, with 7 bases between. CDR3 nucleotide sequence: TGTGCCAGTAGTAACCTGGGTCAGCCCCAGCATTTT. It specifies CASSNLGQPQHF.

The chain recombines TRBV29-1 with TRBJ2-6, with TRBD1 matching 8 bases. Germline CDR1 SQVTM, CDR2 ANQGSEA. There are 15 residues in the CDR3. V dropped 5 bases and J dropped 0; count of bases not matched to a gene: 3. The CDR3, as DNA: TGCAGCGTTCAGGGGGCAAGCTCTGGGGCCAACGTCCTGACTTTC. This translates into CSVQGASSGANVLTF.

This chain links TRBV5-1 with TRBJ2-1, with TRBD1 identical over 8 bases. Trimming cost V 4 bases and J 3 bases; bases outside gene matches: 9. Per germline, CDR1 SGHRS and CDR2 YFSETQ. The CDR3 is 16 amino acids. The CDR3 DNA sequence: TGCGCCAGCAGCGCCGAGACAGGGGCCTTCTACAATGAGCAGTTCTTC. Its translation is CASSAETGAFYNEQFF. Full variable domain (missing parts from reference TRBV5-1 and TRBJ2-1): KAGVTQTPRYLIKTRGQQVTLSCSPISGHRSVSWYQQTPGQGLQFLFEYFSETQRNKGNFPGRFSGRQFSNSRSEMNVSTLELGDSALYLCASSAETGAFYNEQFFGPGTRLTVL.

The chain is built from TRBV5-5 and TRBJ1-1, with 8 positions matching TRBD1. V lost 3 bases to trimming and J lost 1 base; unmatched junction nucleotides: 8. Germline CDR1 and CDR2: SGHKS and YYEKEE (reference sequence). CDR3 length equals 16 residues. The chain's CDR3 is CASSYPNRGENTEAFF. The CDR3 DNA follows: TGTGCCAGCAGCTATCCCAACAGGGGGGAGAACACTGAAGCTTTCTTT.

The chain joins TRBV15 to TRBJ2-5; D unresolved. Trimming cost V 1 base and J 2 bases, with 8 bases left between them. This CDR3 comprises 14 residues. Germline loops: CDR1 LNHNV, CDR2 YYDKDF (reference sequence). The CDR3 DNA is TGTGCCACCAGCAGAGGGGCGGTACAAGAGACCCAGTACTTC. Its translation: CATSRGAVQETQYF.

This sequence joins TRBV7-6 and TRBJ2-2; 7 bases match TRBD2. The CDR3 extends over 13 amino acids. Germline-derived CDR1 and CDR2 are SGHVS and FNYEAQ. Losses at the gene ends were 1 base for V and 11 bases for J; bases not matched to a gene: 4. The CDR3 coding sequence is TGTGCCAGCAGCTTAGGCGGGAGTTCAGAGCTGTTTTTT. Translating gives CASSLGGSSELFF.

This clonotype was observed at least ten times. J is TRBJ1-1 and V is TRBV30; TRBD1 is a possible D gene (6 bases). CDR1 is GTSNPN and CDR2 is SVGIG in the germline V gene (reference sequence). This CDR3 has 13 residues. V lost 0 bases and J 8 bases, leaving 13 bases between the germline ends. The CDR3 reads CAWSVHRVAEAFF. The CDR3 DNA follows: TGTGCCTGGAGTGTGCACAGGGTCGCCGAAGCTTTCTTT.

Only a few counts were recorded for this clonotype. The chain recombines TRBV12-3 or TRBV12-4 with TRBJ1-4; D may be TRBD1 (5 bases). CDR3 length equals 18 residues. Deletions cut 0 bases from V and 0 bases from J, with 14 bases between. The CDR3 spells CASSLASGGFATNEKLFF. The CDR3, as DNA: TGTGCCAGCAGTTTAGCGTCGGGGGGATTTGCAACTAATGAAAAACTGTTTTTT.

The chain recombines TRBV7-9 with TRBJ1-3; maybe TRBD1 (6 bases). The CDR3 covers 15 residues. The V end lost 4 bases, the J end lost 4 bases, and 14 bases lay between the germline ends. The germline CDR1 and CDR2 sequences are SEHNR and FQNEAQ (reference sequence). CDR3 sequence (DNA): TGTGCCAGCAGCTCGGGACATCCGTCAGGAAACACCATATATTTT. Amino acid sequence: CASSSGHPSGNTIYF. Complete variable domain (other parts from reference TRBV7-9 and TRBJ1-3): DTGVSQNPRHKITKRGQNVTFRCDPISEHNRLYWYRQTLGQGPEFLTYFQNEAQLEKSRLLSDRFSAERPKGSFSTLEIQRTEQGDSAMYLCASSSGHPSGNTIYFGEGSWLTVV.

The J gene is TRBJ2-7, the V gene TRBV5-5; 10 nucleotides line up with TRBD1. CDR1 is SGHKS, CDR2 YYEKEE, per germline (reference sequence). Trimming cost V 1 base and J 2 bases; bases outside gene matches: 9. The CDR3 runs 17 residues. The CDR3 DNA is TGTGCCAGCAGCTTGCGGGGACAGGGGCGGACTGCCTACGAGCAGTACTTC. Translation gives CASSLRGQGRTAYEQYF.

On this clonotype: A much larger clone differs by one base, so this may be a read error. V gene TRBV6-5 combines with J gene TRBJ2-3, with 10 bases that match TRBD2. CDR3 length: 15 residues. The V gene end was trimmed by 8 bases and the J gene end by 4 bases; junction bases not matched to a gene: 9. Germline CDR1 reads MNHEY; CDR2 reads SVGAGI. CDR3 DNA sequence: TGTGCCAGCGGAACCAGCGGGGGGGCTTCAGATACGCAGTATTTT. Its translation: CASGTSGGASDTQYF.

V is TRBV24-1 and J is TRBJ2-5; the match to TRBD1 covers 8 bases. The CDR3 covers 16 residues. Germline V gene data show CDR1 as KGHDR and CDR2 as SFDVKD. V shed 8 bases and J 4 bases; nucleotides not matched to a gene: 14. This CDR3 reads CATTGRDRGERETQYF. CDR3 DNA: TGTGCCACCACTGGTCGAGACAGGGGAGAAAGAGAGACCCAGTACTTC.

The chain couples TRBV20-1 to TRBJ2-7; the D gene is possibly TRBD1 (6 bases). V lost 6 bases, J lost 0 bases, and 12 bases lay in between. This CDR3 has 13 amino acids. In germline, CDR1 is DFQATT, CDR2 SNEGSKA (reference sequence). CDR3 region: CSAGGGDSYEQYF. CDR3 nucleotides: TGCAGTGCGGGTGGGGGCGACTCCTACGAGCAGTACTTC.

There are a few counts of this clonotype. This chain connects TRBV9 to TRBJ2-3; TRBD1 is a possible D gene (6 bases). Trimming left V 7 bases short and J 6 bases short, with 27 bases between. The length of the CDR3 is 17 residues. CDR1 SGDLS and CDR2 YYNGEE come from the germline V gene. Written as DNA, the CDR3 is TGTGCCAGCTCACCACCACGGCCGCAGGGGCTCGGGGATACGCAGTATTTT. Protein: CASSPPRPQGLGDTQYF.

The J gene is TRBJ1-4, the V gene TRBV6-6; D is unclear. The CDR3 has 13 residues. CDR1 is MNHNY and CDR2 is SVGAGI in the germline V gene (reference sequence). V lost 5 bases and J 8 bases, leaving 12 bases between the germline ends. In DNA form, the CDR3 reads TGTGCCAGCAGTCAAAGCTCCTCCGAAAAACTGTTTTTT. Translating it yields CASSQSSSEKLFF.

The chain recombines TRBV10-2 with TRBJ2-3; 12 bases map to TRBD2. Unmatched junction bases numbered 5, after V lost 5 bases and J lost 5 bases. Germline V gene sequence: CDR1 WSHSY, CDR2 SAAADI. The CDR3 consists of 15 residues. CDR3 residues: CASSRTSGVIDTQYF. In DNA, the CDR3 is TGCGCCAGCAGTAGGACTAGCGGGGTAATAGATACGCAGTATTTT.

The chain combines TRBV7-8 with TRBJ2-3; 9 bases line up with TRBD2. V gave up 5 bases and J gave up 1 base; unmatched junction bases: 10. The CDR3 sequence is 17 residues long. Germline V CDR1 and CDR2: SGHVS, FQNEAQ. CDR3 loop: CASSQRGGALGTDTQYF. The CDR3 DNA reads TGTGCCAGCAGCCAGCGCGGGGGGGCACTTGGCACAGATACGCAGTATTTT.

As DNA, the CDR3 is TGTGCCAGCAGCTCGTTACAGGGACAGTTCGACGAGCAGTACTTC. Its translation: CASSSLQGQFDEQYF. The chain links TRBV7-2 to TRBJ2-7; 7 bases align to TRBD1. The length of the CDR3 is 15 residues. Trimming took 4 bases from V and 5 from J; bases not matched to a gene: 11. Germline assignment: CDR1 SGHTA and CDR2 FQGNSA.

This clonotype has at least ten counts. This rearrangement joins TRBV7-8 to TRBJ2-1, with 7 bases aligning to TRBD1. The CDR3 is 15 amino acids. V lost 5 bases, J lost 3 bases, and 7 bases stayed unmatched. Germline CDR1 SGHVS, CDR2 FQNEAQ. CDR3 sequence: CASSPSTGSYNEQFF. The CDR3 nucleotides are TGTGCCAGCAGCCCCTCGACAGGGAGCTACAATGAGCAGTTCTTC.

This clonotype was observed at least ten times. This chain links TRBV5-4 with TRBJ2-3; D is unresolved. CDR1 is SGHNT and CDR2 is YYREEE in the germline V gene (reference sequence). This CDR3 has 15 residues. The germline V and J ends were trimmed by 2 bases and 3 bases, with 13 bases remaining between them. CDR3 coding DNA: TGTGCCAGCAGCTTACCCTATCCTGGGACAGATACGCAGTATTTT. This codes for CASSLPYPGTDTQYF. The full variable domain, rest sourced from reference TRBV5-4 and TRBJ2-3, is ETGVTQSPTHLIKTRGQQVTLRCSSQSGHNTVSWYQQALGQGPQFIFQYYREEENGRGNFPPRFSGLQFPNYSSELNVNALELDDSALYLCASSLPYPGTDTQYFGPGTRLTVL.